The 5 T cell receptor beta chains reported below all come from one sample, sequenced in a study of T cell responses to AZD1222 COVID-19 vaccine. Using immunoSEQ multiplex PCR, the repertoire was profiled, and TCRdb retains in-frame clones only, with some absent. The sample carries roughly 120,000 clones, about 88% recorded once. This specimen was peripheral blood, taken on day 0 of AZD1222 vaccination. These receptors were collected from an adult in good health.

The chain has TRBV5-1 and TRBJ1-4; tentative D call: TRBD1 (5 bases). The CDR3 runs 14 residues. Germline loops: CDR1 SGHRS, CDR2 YFSETQ. Trimming pared 0 bases from V and 8 bases from J, leaving 11 bases between. CDR3 in amino acids: CASSLVGRREKLFF. CDR3 nucleotides: TGCGCCAGCAGCTTGGTGGGACGAAGGGAAAAACTGTTTTTT.

This chain links TRBV14 with TRBJ1-4, with D uncertain. Germline V gives CDR1 SGHDN, CDR2 FVKESK. The CDR3 is 18 residues long. V was cut by 4 bases and J by 4 bases, with 22 bases left in between. The CDR3 DNA reads as TGTGCCAGCAGCCTGCCCCCGTGCCGACGGTACTTTAATGAAAAACTGTTTTTT. Amino acid sequence: CASSLPPCRRYFNEKLFF. The entire variable domain, with the rest obtained from reference TRBV14 and TRBJ1-4, is as follows: EAGVTQFPSHSVIEKGQTVTLRCDPISGHDNLYWYRRVMGKEIKFLLHFVKESKQDESGMPNNRFLAERTGGTYSTLKVQPAELEDSGVYFCASSLPPCRRYFNEKLFFGSGTQLSVL.

V usage is TRBV5-1 and J usage is TRBJ1-5, with unresolved D. CDR3 length: 15 amino acids. V lost 2 bases to trimming and J lost 4 bases, with 13 bases between them. CDR1 and CDR2 (germline): SGHRS, YFSETQ. The CDR3 reads CASSLSGLPNQPQHF. The CDR3 nucleotides are TGCGCCAGCAGCTTATCTGGCCTACCAAATCAGCCCCAGCATTTT.

The chain combines TRBV6-5 with TRBJ2-2; 7 bases are a match to TRBD1. Trimming cost V 5 bases and J 4 bases; bases outside gene matches: 7. The V gene's germline CDR1 is MNHEY and CDR2 SVGAGI. This CDR3 comprises 15 residues. DNA for the CDR3: TGTGCCAGCAGTCGCCAGACAGGGCCCACCGGGGAGCTGTTTTTT. It encodes CASSRQTGPTGELFF.

V usage is TRBV9 and J usage is TRBJ2-1, with D possibly being TRBD2 (5 bases). Germline CDR1 is SGDLS and CDR2 is YYNGEE. This CDR3 contains 14 residues. The V and J ends lost 3 bases and 6 bases respectively, with 13 bases between them. The chain's CDR3 is CASSAFGSGNEQFF. The CDR3 DNA reads TGTGCCAGCAGCGCCTTTGGGAGCGGCAATGAGCAGTTCTTC.